One TCR beta chain is described in this entry. Per the authors' pipeline: Cell counts per sample came from amplifying reference gene primers. Profiling relied on immunoSEQ multiplex PCR, and the TCRdb table lists in-frame clones only, not all of them. V and J calls and clone size are as listed in that table; D and trimming were resolved from the DNA. This sample carries about 54,000 clones, over 80% of them seen once, and the ten largest clones take under 7.5%. The sample comes from a study of blood T cell repertoires in COVID-19. At the level of the study: Researchers got acute and convalescent COVID-19 samples from the United States, Italy and Spain. Nucleic acid was either cDNA or gDNA, and it came from T cells, B-cell-depleted T cells, or PBMCs.

Germline CDR1 is GTSNPN and CDR2 is SVGIG (reference sequence). Between the trimmed V and J ends, which lost 0 bases and 2 bases, there was a span of 13 bases. There are 15 residues in the CDR3. Sequenced material: peripheral blood. The clonotype comes from a woman between 55 and 75 years old with active or convalescent COVID-19. V is TRBV30 and J is TRBJ1-2; D is perhaps TRBD1 (6 bases). The CDR3 loop is CAWSVPGTGNYGYTF. The CDR3 DNA reads as TGTGCCTGGAGTGTCCCTGGTACAGGGAACTATGGCTACACCTTC.